The rows below give T cell receptor beta chains drawn from one sample of a study of T-cell reconstitution after alpha-beta-depleted transplantation in children. From the PCR reads, TCRdb called clonotypes with MiXCR, one entry per CDR3 protein. Of over 400,000 distinct CDR3 sequences in the sample, approximately 12% were seen once. The sequenced sample was PBMCs from the stem cell graft donor, obtained from the stem cell graft. These receptors were collected from a human donor who donated a stem cell graft to a child with combined immunodeficiency. Both conserved end residues are part of each CDR3. The D gene is left open where the match is weak. Where a row states a size, it is once, few, many or the class of an expanded clone; other rows omit it.

>NA|TRBJ2-5|once|TRBV7-9
CAMGRGIWETQYF
TGTGCCATGGGCCGTGGAATATGGGAGACCCAGTACTTC
>NA|TRBJ2-1|NA|TRBV4-3
CASSQEFSGGADNEQFF
TGCGCCAGCAGCCAAGAGTTTTCGGGGGGCGCTGACAATGAGCAGTTCTTC
>TRBD1|TRBJ1-5|few|TRBV6-1
CASSDGQASLQPQHF
TGTGCCAGCAGTGACGGACAGGCCTCCCTTCAGCCCCAGCATTTT
>TRBD1|TRBJ2-2|many|TRBV12-3/TRBV12-4
CASSLSWSQGYTGELFF
TGTGCCAGCAGTTTAAGTTGGTCACAGGGGTACACCGGGGAGCTGTTTTTT
>TRBD1|TRBJ2-1|few|TRBV6-5
CASTPLRDRGENEQFF
TGTGCCAGCACCCCTCTCCGGGACAGGGGAGAAAATGAGCAGTTCTTC
>NA|TRBJ2-7|few|TRBV12-3/TRBV12-4
CASSYIPGTDYEQYF
TGTGCCAGCAGCTACATCCCCGGGACGGACTACGAGCAGTACTTC
>TRBD2|TRBJ2-1|many|TRBV20-1
CSAGGRNYNEQFF
TGCAGTGCGGGCGGGAGGAACTACAATGAGCAGTTCTTC
>TRBD2|TRBJ2-2|NA|TRBV15
CATSRDGLAGGELFF
TGTGCCACCAGCAGAGATGGGCTAGCGGGAGGGGAGCTGTTTTTT
>TRBD1|TRBJ2-1|NA|TRBV5-5
CASSYGQGSDEQFF
TGTGCCAGCAGCTACGGACAGGGGAGCGATGAGCAGTTCTTC
>NA|TRBJ1-4|NA|TRBV20-1
CSALRGAANEKLFF
TGCAGTGCTCTCCGGGGGGCGGCTAATGAAAAACTGTTTTTT
>TRBD2|TRBJ2-1|NA|TRBV12-3/TRBV12-4
CASSREGRELDEQFF
TGTGCCAGCAGTAGAGAAGGGCGGGAGTTGGATGAGCAGTTCTTC
>NA|TRBJ2-1|NA|TRBV15
CATSRDWPPELQTYNEQFF
TGTGCCACCAGCAGAGATTGGCCCCCCGAACTACAGACCTACAATGAGCAGTTCTTC
>NA|TRBJ2-7|few|TRBV12-3/TRBV12-4
CASSFAHYEQYF
TGTGCCAGCAGTTTCGCCCACTACGAGCAGTACTTC
>NA|TRBJ1-5|few|TRBV27
CASSPQGIGNQPQHF
TGTGCCAGCAGTCCGCAGGGGATAGGCAATCAGCCCCAGCATTTT
>NA|TRBJ2-1|few|TRBV29-1
CSVAPRGVSTEQFF
TGCAGCGTTGCCCCACGTGGAGTCTCTACTGAGCAGTTCTTC
>NA|TRBJ2-2|many|TRBV20-1
CSAYRAGLTGELFF
TGCAGTGCCTACCGGGCAGGGCTCACCGGGGAGCTGTTTTTT
>TRBD1|TRBJ2-2|NA|TRBV24-1
CATSGGQGITGELFF
TGTGCCACCAGTGGAGGACAGGGGATAACCGGGGAGCTGTTTTTT
>TRBD1|TRBJ1-6|few|TRBV7-8
CASSTTGTGRGPLHF
TGTGCCAGCAGCACAACTGGGACAGGGCGAGGGCCCCTCCACTTT
>TRBD2|TRBJ2-7|NA|TRBV7-2
CASSLGAVSSGYEQYF
TGTGCCAGCAGCTTAGGCGCGGTGTCTAGCGGCTACGAGCAGTACTTC
>TRBD2|TRBJ2-2|few|TRBV4-2
CASSSRGTSGEPNTGELFF
TGTGCCAGCAGCTCAAGAGGGACTAGCGGGGAACCGAACACCGGGGAGCTGTTTTTT
>NA|TRBJ2-2|NA|TRBV20-1
CSARDAGARPGELFF
TGCAGTGCTAGAGATGCGGGGGCACGTCCCGGGGAGCTGTTTTTT
>NA|TRBJ2-1|NA|TRBV5-5
CASSLGQNSYNEQFF
TGTGCCAGCAGCTTGGGGCAGAACTCCTACAATGAGCAGTTCTTC
>NA|TRBJ2-5|NA|TRBV6-5
CASSYLQGGTHQETQYF
TGTGCCAGCAGTTACCTGCAGGGGGGTACTCACCAAGAGACCCAGTACTTC
>NA|TRBJ2-1|few|TRBV6-2/TRBV6-3
CASRLAGPSGYNEQFF
TGTGCCAGCAGACTAGCCGGGCCTAGTGGCTACAATGAGCAGTTCTTC
>NA|TRBJ2-3|few|TRBV4-1
CASSQVWARSADTQYF
TGCGCCAGCAGCCAAGTGTGGGCACGGAGTGCAGATACGCAGTATTTT
>TRBD2|TRBJ2-1|NA|TRBV12-3/TRBV12-4
CASLRGGRALDEQFF
TGTGCCAGTCTACGGGGCGGGAGGGCCTTAGATGAGCAGTTCTTC
>NA|TRBJ1-1|NA|TRBV4-2
CASSQGRDGEAFF
TGTGCCAGCAGCCAAGGGCGGGATGGGGAAGCTTTCTTT
>NA|TRBJ1-5|few|TRBV7-9
CASSRWGGGEEDQPQHF
TGTGCCAGCAGCCGCTGGGGAGGGGGGGAAGAAGATCAGCCCCAGCATTTT
>NA|TRBJ2-5|NA|TRBV20-1
CSASEGKETQYF
TGCAGTGCTAGTGAGGGTAAAGAGACCCAGTACTTC
>NA|TRBJ1-1|many|TRBV6-5
CASSYGRAGKVTEAFF
TGTGCCAGCAGTTACGGAAGGGCAGGGAAGGTCACTGAAGCTTTCTTT
>NA|TRBJ2-7|few|TRBV7-6
CASSLLQLSYEQYF
TGTGCCAGCAGTTTACTCCAACTCTCCTACGAGCAGTACTTC
>TRBD1|TRBJ2-1|NA|TRBV20-1
CSSQGVDAPGKGSYNEQFF
TGCAGCTCCCAGGGGGTCGACGCCCCAGGGAAAGGGTCCTACAATGAGCAGTTCTTC
>TRBD1|TRBJ1-2|NA|TRBV12-3/TRBV12-4
CASSKNRGFVGYTF
TGTGCCAGCAGTAAAAACAGGGGGTTTGTTGGCTACACCTTC
>NA|TRBJ1-4|few|TRBV12-3/TRBV12-4
CASRQDRSTNEKLFF
TGTGCCAGCAGGCAAGACAGATCAACTAATGAAAAACTGTTTTTT